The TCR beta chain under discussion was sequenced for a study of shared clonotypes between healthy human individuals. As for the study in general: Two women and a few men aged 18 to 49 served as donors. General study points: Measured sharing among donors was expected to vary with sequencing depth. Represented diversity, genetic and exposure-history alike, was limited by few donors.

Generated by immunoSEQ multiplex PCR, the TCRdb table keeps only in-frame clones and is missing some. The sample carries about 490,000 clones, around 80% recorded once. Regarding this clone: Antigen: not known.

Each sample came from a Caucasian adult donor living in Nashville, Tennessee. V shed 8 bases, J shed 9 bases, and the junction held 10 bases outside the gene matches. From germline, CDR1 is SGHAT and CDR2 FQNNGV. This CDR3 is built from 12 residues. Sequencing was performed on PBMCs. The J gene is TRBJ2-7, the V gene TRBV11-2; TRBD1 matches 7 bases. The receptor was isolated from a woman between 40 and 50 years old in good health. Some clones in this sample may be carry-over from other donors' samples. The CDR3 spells CASSSDREGQYF. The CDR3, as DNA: TGTGCCAGCTCTTCTGACAGGGAAGGGCAGTACTTC.